These T cell receptor beta chains were read from a single sample in a study of early T cells in non-severe SARS-CoV-2 infection. MiXCR was run by TCRdb on the 5' RACE reads, yielding one entry per CDR3 protein. Of about 72,000 distinct CDR3 sequences listed, roughly 9.1% are singletons. The sequencing used whole blood, collected at baseline. The source of these receptors is an adult who was a healthcare worker with PCR-confirmed SARS-CoV-2 infection or an uninfected control (not recorded which). Both conserved end residues are part of each CDR3. The D gene is left open where the match is weak. The size of a clone is reported for some rows only, either as once, few or many, or as a class for expanded clones.

v_call,d_call,j_call,clone_size,cdr3_aa,cdr3_nt
TRBV7-2,NA,TRBJ2-5,NA,CASSLILNNPVAQYF,TGTGCCAGCAGCTTAATCCTCAACAACCCGGTCGCCCAGTACTTC
TRBV20-1,TRBD2,TRBJ2-1,many,CSILTLAGHNNEQFF,TGCAGCATCCTAACCCTAGCGGGGCACAACAATGAGCAGTTCTTC
TRBV12-3/TRBV12-4,TRBD1,TRBJ2-7,many,CASKLGGNSYEQYF,TGTGCCAGCAAACTAGGGGGCAACTCCTACGAGCAGTACTTC
TRBV30,NA,TRBJ1-5,NA,CAWSTVNQPQHF,TGTGCCTGGAGTACGGTAAATCAGCCCCAGCATTTT
TRBV6-1,NA,TRBJ1-4,many,CASSEVRGAHNEKLFF,TGTGCCAGCAGTGAAGTCCGAGGGGCCCATAATGAAAAACTGTTTTTT
TRBV20-1,TRBD2,TRBJ2-3,NA,CSAYSTSGGLDTQYF,TGCAGTGCTTATTCGACTAGCGGGGGATTGGATACGCAGTATTTT
TRBV12-3/TRBV12-4,NA,TRBJ2-2,NA,CTSSSGEQATGELFF,TGTACCAGCAGTTCCGGAGAACAGGCCACCGGGGAGCTGTTTTTT
TRBV29-1,NA,TRBJ2-1,NA,CSVTHLPFNEQFF,TGCAGCGTTACTCATTTACCCTTCAATGAGCAGTTCTTC
TRBV3-1,TRBD2,TRBJ2-3,many,CASSQDRDPAGGTHTQYF,TGTGCCAGCAGCCAAGATCGGGACCCAGCGGGGGGGACGCATACGCAGTATTTT
TRBV9,NA,TRBJ1-4,few,CASSVGDRSTNEKLFF,TGTGCCAGCAGCGTAGGAGACCGGTCAACTAATGAAAAACTGTTTTTT
TRBV5-1,NA,TRBJ2-5,NA,CASSTGEETQYF,TGCGCCAGCAGTACGGGGGAAGAGACCCAGTACTTC
TRBV4-1,NA,TRBJ1-1,NA,CASSHWGTEAFF,TGCGCCAGCAGCCACTGGGGGACTGAAGCTTTCTTT
TRBV20-1,NA,TRBJ1-1,NA,CSASPRQNTEAFF,TGCAGTGCTAGCCCTAGACAGAACACTGAAGCTTTCTTT
TRBV5-6,NA,TRBJ2-7,NA,CASSWTGTGGEQYF,TGTGCCAGCAGCTGGACAGGGACGGGGGGCGAGCAGTACTTC
TRBV18,TRBD2,TRBJ2-1,NA,CASSPKRGIYNEQFF,TGTGCCAGCTCACCAAAGCGGGGAATATACAATGAGCAGTTCTTC
TRBV5-1,NA,TRBJ1-2,many,CASSLDTGVDYTF,TGCGCCAGCAGTCTGGATACGGGTGTTGACTACACCTTC
TRBV21-1,NA,TRBJ2-7,NA,CASSSSGVSLYEQYF,TGTGCCAGCAGCAGCTCAGGCGTCAGCCTTTACGAGCAGTACTTC
TRBV12-3/TRBV12-4,NA,TRBJ1-2,few,CASSVPGRYGYTF,TGTGCCAGCAGCGTCCCGGGGCGCTATGGCTACACCTTC